This T cell receptor (beta chain) was captured in a study of spatial heterogeneity in lung cancer. Study context: Among detected sequences, beta-chain ones consistently exceeded alpha-chain ones in number.

TCRdb passed the 5' RACE reads through MiXCR, listing each CDR3 protein once. This sample carries tens of thousands of distinct CDR3 sequences, 5.2% of them seen once, and the ten largest clones take 29%. The time point here: sample taken at primary tumor resection. Tumor, nontumor lung or frozen PBMC supplied whole RNA, sequenced without sorting. Germline V gene data show CDR1 as SGHAT and CDR2 as FQNNGV. The CDR3 runs to 17 residues. The V and J ends lost 0 bases and 2 bases, in that order; junction bases with no gene match: 6. There are a few counts of this clonotype. Its antigen is as yet unknown. Regarding the study as a whole: Blood showed ubiquitous tumor TCRs more often at resection than at routine follow-up.

The input for sequencing was PBMCs, taken at surgery. The chain carries TRBV11-2 and TRBJ2-2, with 7 bases lining up with TRBD2. The receptor comes from a female donor with early-stage non-small cell lung cancer. DNA for the CDR3: TGTGCCAGCAGCTTAGATCGGGACTATACAAACACCGGGGAGCTGTTTTTT. Amino acid sequence: CASSLDRDYTNTGELFF.